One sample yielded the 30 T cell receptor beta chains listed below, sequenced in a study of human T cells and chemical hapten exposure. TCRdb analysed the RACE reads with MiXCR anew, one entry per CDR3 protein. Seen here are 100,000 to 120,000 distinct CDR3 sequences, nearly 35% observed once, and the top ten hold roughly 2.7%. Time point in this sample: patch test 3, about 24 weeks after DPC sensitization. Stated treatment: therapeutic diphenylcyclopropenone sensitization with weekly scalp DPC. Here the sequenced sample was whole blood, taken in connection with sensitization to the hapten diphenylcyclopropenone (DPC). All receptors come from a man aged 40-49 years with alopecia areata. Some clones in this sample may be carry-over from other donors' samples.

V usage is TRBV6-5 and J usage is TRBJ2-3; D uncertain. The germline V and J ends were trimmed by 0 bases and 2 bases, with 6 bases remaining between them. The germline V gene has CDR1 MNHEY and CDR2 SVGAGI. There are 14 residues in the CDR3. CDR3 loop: CASSYSQLTDTQYF. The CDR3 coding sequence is TGTGCCAGCAGTTACTCCCAGCTCACAGATACGCAGTATTTT.

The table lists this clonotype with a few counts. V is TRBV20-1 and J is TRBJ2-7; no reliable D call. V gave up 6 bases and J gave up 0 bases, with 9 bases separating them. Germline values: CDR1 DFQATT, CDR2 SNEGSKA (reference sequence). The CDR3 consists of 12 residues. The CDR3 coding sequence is TGCAGTGCCACTTCGAGCTCCTACGAGCAGTACTTC. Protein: CSATSSSYEQYF.

CDR3 nucleotide sequence: TGCAGTGCAAAAGGACTAGCGGGAGGGAACTACAATGAGCAGTTCTTC. It codes for CSAKGLAGGNYNEQFF. The rearrangement links TRBV20-1 to TRBJ2-1, with TRBD2 matching over 15 bases. This CDR3 has 16 residues. Germline loops: CDR1 DFQATT, CDR2 SNEGSKA (reference sequence). V was pared by 6 bases and J by 3 bases, with 6 bases of the junction left unmatched.

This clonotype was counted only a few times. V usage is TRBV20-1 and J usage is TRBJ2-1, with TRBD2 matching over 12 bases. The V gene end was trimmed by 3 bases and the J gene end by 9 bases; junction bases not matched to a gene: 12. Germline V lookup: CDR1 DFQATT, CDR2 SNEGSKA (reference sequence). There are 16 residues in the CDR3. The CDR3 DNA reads TGCAGTGCTAGGGATCAGGGACTAGCGGGTACTGTTGAGCAGTTCTTC. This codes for CSARDQGLAGTVEQFF.

This CDR3 is CASSSVGGSGYGYTF. CDR3 DNA: TGTGCCAGCAGTTCGGTGGGGGGGAGTGGCTATGGCTACACCTTC. This rearrangement joins TRBV28 to TRBJ1-2, with D maybe TRBD1 (5 bases). The V gene lost 4 bases and the J gene lost 4 bases, with 16 bases spanning the gap. Germline V lookup: CDR1 MDHEN, CDR2 SYDVKM. CDR3 length equals 15 residues.

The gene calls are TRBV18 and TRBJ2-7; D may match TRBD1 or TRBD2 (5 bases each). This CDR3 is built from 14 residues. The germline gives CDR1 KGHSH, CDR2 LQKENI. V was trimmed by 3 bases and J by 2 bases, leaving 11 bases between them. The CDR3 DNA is TGTGCCAGCTCACCTCAAGAGGGGACCTACGAGCAGTACGTC. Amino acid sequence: CASSPQEGTYEQYV.

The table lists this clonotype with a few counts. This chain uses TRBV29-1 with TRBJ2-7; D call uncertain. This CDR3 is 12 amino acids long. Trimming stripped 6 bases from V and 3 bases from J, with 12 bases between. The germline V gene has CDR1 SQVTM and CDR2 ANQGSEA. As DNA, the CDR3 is TGCAGCGTGGCTTTTGGTAACTACGAGCAGTACTTC. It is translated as CSVAFGNYEQYF.

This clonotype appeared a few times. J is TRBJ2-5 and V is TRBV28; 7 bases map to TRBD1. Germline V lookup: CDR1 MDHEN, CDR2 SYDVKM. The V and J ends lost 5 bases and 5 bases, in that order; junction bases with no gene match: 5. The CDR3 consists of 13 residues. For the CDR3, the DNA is TGTGCCAGCAGTCAAGGGGGCAAGGAGACCCAGTACTTC. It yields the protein CASSQGGKETQYF.

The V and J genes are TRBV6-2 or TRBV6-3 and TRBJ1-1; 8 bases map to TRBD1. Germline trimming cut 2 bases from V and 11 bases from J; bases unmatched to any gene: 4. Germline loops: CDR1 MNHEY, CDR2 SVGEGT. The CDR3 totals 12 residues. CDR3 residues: CASSYGQGAAFF. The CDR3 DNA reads TGTGCCAGCAGTTACGGGCAGGGGGCCGCTTTCTTT.

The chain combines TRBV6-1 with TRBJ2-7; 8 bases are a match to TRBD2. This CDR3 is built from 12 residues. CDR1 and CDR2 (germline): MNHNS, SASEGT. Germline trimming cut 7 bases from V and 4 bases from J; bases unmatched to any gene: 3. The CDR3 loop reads CASTRGGYEQYV. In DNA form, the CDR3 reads TGTGCCAGCACCCGGGGGGGTTACGAGCAGTACGTC.

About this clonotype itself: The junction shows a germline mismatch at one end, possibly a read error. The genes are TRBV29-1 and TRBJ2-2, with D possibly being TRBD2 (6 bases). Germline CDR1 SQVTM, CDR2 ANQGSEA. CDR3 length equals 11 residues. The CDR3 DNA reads TGCCTAGCAAGGGAGGCCGGGGAGCTGCTTTTT. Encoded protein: CLAREAGELLF.

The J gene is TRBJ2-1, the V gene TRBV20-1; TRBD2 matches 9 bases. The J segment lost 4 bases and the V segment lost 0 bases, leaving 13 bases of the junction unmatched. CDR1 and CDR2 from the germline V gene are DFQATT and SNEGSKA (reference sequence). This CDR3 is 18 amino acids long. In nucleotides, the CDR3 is TGCAGTGCTAGAGACGACTCTGGGCGGGAGGGAAGATACAATGAGCAGTTCTTC. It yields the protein CSARDDSGREGRYNEQFF.

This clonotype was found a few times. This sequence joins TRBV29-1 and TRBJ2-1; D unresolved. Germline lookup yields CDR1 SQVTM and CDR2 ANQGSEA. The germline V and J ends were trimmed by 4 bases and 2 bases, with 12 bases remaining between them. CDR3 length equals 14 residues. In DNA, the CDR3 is TGCAGCGTTGCTGGAATAGGCCCCTACAATGAGCAGTTCTTC. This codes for CSVAGIGPYNEQFF.

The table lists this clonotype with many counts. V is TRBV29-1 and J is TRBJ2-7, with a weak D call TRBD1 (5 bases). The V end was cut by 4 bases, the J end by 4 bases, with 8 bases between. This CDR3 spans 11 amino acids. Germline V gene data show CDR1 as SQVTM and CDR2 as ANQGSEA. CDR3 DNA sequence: TGCAGCGTTGGAACAGGATACGAGCAGTACGTC. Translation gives CSVGTGYEQYV.

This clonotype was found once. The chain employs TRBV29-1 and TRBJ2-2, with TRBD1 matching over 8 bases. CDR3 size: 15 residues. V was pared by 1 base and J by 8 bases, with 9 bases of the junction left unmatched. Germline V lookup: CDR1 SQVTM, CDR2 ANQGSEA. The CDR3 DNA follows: TGCAGCGTTGAAGTCGCCCGGACAGGGACTGGGGAGCTGTTTTTT. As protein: CSVEVARTGTGELFF.

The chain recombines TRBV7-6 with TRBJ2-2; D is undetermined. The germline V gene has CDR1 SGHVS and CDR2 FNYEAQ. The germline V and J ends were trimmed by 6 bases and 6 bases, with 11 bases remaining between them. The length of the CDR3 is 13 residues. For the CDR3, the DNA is TGTGCCAGCAGTTCTGTTAGGCCCGGGGAGCTGTTTTTT. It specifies CASSSVRPGELFF.

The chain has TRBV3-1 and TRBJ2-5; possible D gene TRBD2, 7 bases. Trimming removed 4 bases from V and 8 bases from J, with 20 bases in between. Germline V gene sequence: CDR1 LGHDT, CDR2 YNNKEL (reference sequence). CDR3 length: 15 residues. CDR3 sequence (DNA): TGTGCCAGCAGCCCACAAGGACTAGGGGGTAGAACCCAGTACTTC. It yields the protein CASSPQGLGGRTQYF.

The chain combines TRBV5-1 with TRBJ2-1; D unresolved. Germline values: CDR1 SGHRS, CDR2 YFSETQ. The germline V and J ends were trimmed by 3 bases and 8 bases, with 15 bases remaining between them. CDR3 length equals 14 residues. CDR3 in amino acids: CASSSLSFRDEQFF. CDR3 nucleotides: TGCGCCAGCAGCTCCTTGTCTTTTAGGGATGAGCAGTTCTTC.

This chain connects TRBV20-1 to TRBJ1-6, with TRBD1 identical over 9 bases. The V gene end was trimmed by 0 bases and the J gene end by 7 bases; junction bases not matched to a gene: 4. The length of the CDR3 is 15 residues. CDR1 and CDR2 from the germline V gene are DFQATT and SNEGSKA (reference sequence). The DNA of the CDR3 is TGCAGTGCTAGAGATCGGACAGGGGCCAATTCACCCCTCCACTTT. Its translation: CSARDRTGANSPLHF.

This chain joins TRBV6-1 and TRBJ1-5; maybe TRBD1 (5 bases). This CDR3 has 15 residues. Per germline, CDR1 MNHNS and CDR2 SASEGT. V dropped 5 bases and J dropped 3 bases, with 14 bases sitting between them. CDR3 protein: CASSSTTVSNQPQHF. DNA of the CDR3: TGTGCCAGCAGTTCCACGACAGTTTCCAATCAGCCCCAGCATTTT.

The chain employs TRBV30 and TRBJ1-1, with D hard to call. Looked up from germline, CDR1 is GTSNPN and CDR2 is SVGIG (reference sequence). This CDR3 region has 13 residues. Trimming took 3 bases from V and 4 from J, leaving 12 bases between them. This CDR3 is CAWSRRVGTEAFF. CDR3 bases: TGTGCCTGGAGCCGCCGAGTTGGCACTGAAGCTTTCTTT.

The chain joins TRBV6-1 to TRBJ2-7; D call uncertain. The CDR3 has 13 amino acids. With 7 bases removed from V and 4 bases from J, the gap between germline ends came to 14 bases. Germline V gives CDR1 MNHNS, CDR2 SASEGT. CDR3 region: CASNRAFNYEQYF. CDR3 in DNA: TGTGCCAGCAATAGGGCCTTCAATTACGAGCAGTACTTC.

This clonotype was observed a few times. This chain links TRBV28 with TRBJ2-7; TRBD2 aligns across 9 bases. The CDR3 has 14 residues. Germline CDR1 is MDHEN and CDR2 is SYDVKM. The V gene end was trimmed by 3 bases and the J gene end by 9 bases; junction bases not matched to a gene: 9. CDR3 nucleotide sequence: TGTGCCAGCAGTTTCCTAGCGGGATCAACTGGGCAGTACTTC. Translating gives CASSFLAGSTGQYF.

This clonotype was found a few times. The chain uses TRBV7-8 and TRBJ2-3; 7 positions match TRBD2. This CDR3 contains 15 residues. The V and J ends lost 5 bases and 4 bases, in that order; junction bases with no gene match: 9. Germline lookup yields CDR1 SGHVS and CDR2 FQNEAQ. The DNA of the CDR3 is TGTGCCAGCAGCCCTAGCGGCATTGGGGCAGATACGCAGTATTTT. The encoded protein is CASSPSGIGADTQYF.

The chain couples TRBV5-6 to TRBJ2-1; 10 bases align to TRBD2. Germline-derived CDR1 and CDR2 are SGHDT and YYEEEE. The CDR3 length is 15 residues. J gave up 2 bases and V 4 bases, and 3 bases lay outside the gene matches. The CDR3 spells CASSHGTSAYNEQFF. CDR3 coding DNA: TGTGCCAGCAGCCACGGGACTAGCGCCTACAATGAGCAGTTCTTC.

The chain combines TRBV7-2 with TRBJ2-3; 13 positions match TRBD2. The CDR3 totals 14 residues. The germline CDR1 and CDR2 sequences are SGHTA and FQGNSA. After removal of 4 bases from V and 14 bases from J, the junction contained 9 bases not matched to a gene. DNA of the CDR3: TGTGCCAGCAGCTCAGGACTAGCGGGAGCTCGTGTGTATTTT. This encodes CASSSGLAGARVYF.

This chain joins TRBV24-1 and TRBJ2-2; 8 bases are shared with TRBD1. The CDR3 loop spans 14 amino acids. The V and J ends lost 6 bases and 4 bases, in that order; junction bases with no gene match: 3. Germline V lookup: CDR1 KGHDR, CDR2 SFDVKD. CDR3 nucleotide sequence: TGTGCCACCAGTAGGGGACAGGCCACCGGGGAGCTGTTTTTT. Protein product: CATSRGQATGELFF.

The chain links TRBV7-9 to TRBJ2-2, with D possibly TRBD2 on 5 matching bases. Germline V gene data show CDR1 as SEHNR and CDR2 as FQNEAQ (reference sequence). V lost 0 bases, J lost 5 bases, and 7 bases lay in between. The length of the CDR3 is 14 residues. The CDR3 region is CASSLAGNTGELFF. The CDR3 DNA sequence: TGTGCCAGCAGCTTAGCCGGGAATACCGGGGAGCTGTTTTTT.

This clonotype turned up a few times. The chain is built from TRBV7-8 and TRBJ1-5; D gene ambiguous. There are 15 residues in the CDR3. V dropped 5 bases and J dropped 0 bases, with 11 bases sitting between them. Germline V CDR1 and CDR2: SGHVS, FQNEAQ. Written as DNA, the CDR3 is TGTGCCAGCAGCCCGGCGCCTGGTAGCAATCAGCCCCAGCATTTT. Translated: CASSPAPGSNQPQHF.

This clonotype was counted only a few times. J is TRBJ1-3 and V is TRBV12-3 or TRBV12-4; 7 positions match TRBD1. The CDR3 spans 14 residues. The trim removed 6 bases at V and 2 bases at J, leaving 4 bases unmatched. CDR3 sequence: CASRPTGAGNTIYF. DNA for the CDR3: TGTGCCAGCAGGCCTACAGGGGCTGGAAACACCATATATTTT.